This record looks at one T cell receptor (beta chain) sequence and its context. The data were obtained in a study of shared clonotypes between healthy human individuals. The CDR3 totals 13 residues. V lost 2 bases, J lost 7 bases, and 8 bases lay in between. Germline V gives CDR1 KGHSH, CDR2 LQKENI. The donors, all of them Caucasian adults, lived in Nashville, Tennessee. As originally analysed: Filtering was not the same, since immunoSEQ gave junction-only sequences without quality scores. Sequencing used immunoSEQ multiplex PCR; TCRdb keeps in-frame clones, though not all of them. Clone size and V and J calls were adopted from that table, with D and trimming inferred from the DNA. This table has 550,000 to 600,000 clones, around 81% appearing once.

Sequencing was performed on PBMCs. The rearrangement uses TRBV18 and TRBJ2-2; D gene unclear. The origin of this receptor is a middle-aged woman in good health. Some clones in this sample may be carry-over from other donors' samples. The CDR3 region has the DNA TGTGCCAGCTCACCATGGGGATACGGGGAGCTGTTTTTT. As protein: CASSPWGYGELFF.